Below are 25 T cell receptor beta chains sequenced from a single sample in a study of T cells in Graves' hyperthyroidism and ophthalmopathy. Amplified TCR beta CDR3 regions came from RNA transcripts. In the first-round RT-PCR of the TCR CDR3, the HTBI primer set was used. MiXCR, applied by TCRdb to the multiplex PCR reads, yields one record per CDR3 protein. The sample lists some 510,000 distinct CDR3 sequences, less than 25% occurring once. The specimen was blood. Every receptor here comes from a man aged 18 to 29 with Graves' hyperthyroidism.

This clonotype was observed at least ten times. The V gene is TRBV28, the J gene TRBJ2-7; tentative D call: TRBD1 (5 bases). CDR1 and CDR2 from the germline V gene are MDHEN and SYDVKM. Trimming took off 6 bases at V and 3 bases at J, with 15 bases between the two ends. CDR3 size: 14 residues. The CDR3 coding sequence is TGTGCCAGCAGGGGGCAAGTGCCCAACTACGAGCAGTACTTC. Translating gives CASRGQVPNYEQYF.

There are many counts of this clonotype. The chain combines TRBV19 with TRBJ2-2; no clear D gene. CDR1 LNHDA and CDR2 SQIVND come from the germline V gene (reference sequence). V shed 3 bases and J shed 6 bases, with 8 bases lying between them. The CDR3 contains 13 residues. CDR3 in amino acids: CASSIAGPGELFF. The CDR3 DNA reads as TGTGCCAGTAGTATCGCTGGCCCCGGGGAGCTGTTTTTT.

This clonotype was counted between two and nine times. V usage is TRBV28 and J usage is TRBJ1-2; the D is unclear. Germline-derived CDR1 and CDR2 are MDHEN and SYDVKM. The V gene lost 7 bases and the J gene lost 3 bases, with 15 bases spanning the gap. The CDR3 has 14 residues. This CDR3 reads CASTSLGSDYGYTF. The CDR3 DNA reads TGTGCCAGCACTTCCCTCGGGTCGGACTATGGCTACACCTTC.

This clonotype has at least ten counts. This sequence joins TRBV6-2 or TRBV6-3 and TRBJ2-5; 10 bases agree with TRBD2. The CDR3 has 15 residues. Germline values: CDR1 MNHEY, CDR2 SVGEGT. Trimming at V came to 6 bases and at J to 5 bases, leaving 9 bases not matched to a gene. DNA of the CDR3: TGTGCCAGCAGACGGACTAGCGGACCCGGGGAGACCCAGTACTTC. It translates to CASRRTSGPGETQYF.

This clonotype came up many times. The chain uses TRBV6-1 and TRBJ2-7; D is unclear. The ends were cut back, 4 bases at V and 2 bases at J, with 21 bases in the middle. The CDR3 consists of 17 residues. The germline gives CDR1 MNHNS, CDR2 SASEGT. CDR3 loop: CASSATLPRVGTYEQYF. The CDR3 DNA sequence: TGTGCCAGCAGTGCCACTTTGCCAAGGGTAGGGACCTACGAGCAGTACTTC.

This clonotype was counted ten times or more. The rearrangement uses TRBV28 and TRBJ1-1, with D unresolved. Germline V gene sequence: CDR1 MDHEN, CDR2 SYDVKM. There are 14 residues in the CDR3. Trimming removed 3 bases from V and 2 bases from J, with 10 bases in between. CDR3: CASSLLAANTEAFF. CDR3 nucleotides: TGTGCCAGCAGTTTGCTGGCAGCTAACACTGAAGCTTTCTTT.

In this sample, this clonotype turned up many times. The V and J genes are TRBV7-9 and TRBJ2-5; maybe TRBD2 (6 bases). From germline, CDR1 is SEHNR and CDR2 FQNEAQ (reference sequence). CDR3 length equals 15 residues. The V end lost 5 bases, the J end lost 5 bases, and 18 bases lay between the germline ends. In DNA, the CDR3 is TGTGCCAGCAGCCTAACCCGGGCAGGGAGGGAGACCCAGTACTTC. Encoded protein: CASSLTRAGRETQYF.

This clonotype was seen repeatedly, ten times or more. The V and J genes are TRBV6-5 and TRBJ2-2; tentative D call: TRBD2 (5 bases). V was shortened by 2 bases and J by 11 bases, with 6 bases between the two germline ends. The germline CDR1 and CDR2 sequences are MNHEY and SVGAGI. The CDR3 totals 11 residues. The CDR3 protein is CASSYGRELFF. CDR3 in DNA: TGTGCCAGCAGTTACGGGAGAGAGCTGTTTTTT.

This clonotype has ten or more counts. A single base separates this from a much larger clone, so it may be a read error. The chain uses TRBV6-1 and TRBJ2-5, with TRBD1 matching 9 bases. CDR1 and CDR2 (germline): MNHNS, SASEGT. The CDR3 runs to 16 residues. The DNA of the CDR3 is TGTGCCAGCAGTACCGGGACAGGGTATGGGCAAGAGACCAAGTACTTC. Translation: CASSTGTGYGQETKYF.

In its sample, this clonotype was seen many times. The V and J genes are TRBV6-5 and TRBJ1-2, with D hard to call. Germline V gene data show CDR1 as MNHEY and CDR2 as SVGAGI. Trimming took 0 bases from V and 2 from J, leaving 7 bases between them. This CDR3 contains 14 residues. CDR3 region: CASSYSSLNYGYTF. CDR3 DNA: TGTGCCAGCAGTTACTCGAGCTTGAACTATGGCTACACCTTC.

There are many counts of this clonotype. The genes are TRBV28 and TRBJ1-5; D is unresolved. The V end lost 7 bases, the J end lost 9 bases, and 16 bases lay between the germline ends. Germline CDR1 is MDHEN and CDR2 is SYDVKM. This CDR3 is built from 13 residues. DNA of the CDR3: TGTGCCAGCACTGGGATTTTCATCGGGCCCCAGCATTTT. Its protein is CASTGIFIGPQHF. Complete variable domain (other parts from reference TRBV28 and TRBJ1-5): DVKVTQSSRYLVKRTGEKVFLECVQDMDHENMFWYRQDPGLGLRLIYFSYDVKMKEKGDIPEGYSVSREKKERFSLILESASTNQTSMYLCASTGIFIGPQHFGDGTRLSIL.

The chain employs TRBV19 and TRBJ2-7, with no clear D. Germline V gives CDR1 LNHDA, CDR2 SQIVND (reference sequence). The V and J ends lost 0 bases and 2 bases respectively, with 14 bases between them. The CDR3 length is 16 residues. The CDR3 is CASSIEGSIGTYEQYF. CDR3 DNA: TGTGCCAGTAGTATAGAAGGGTCCATAGGAACCTACGAGCAGTACTTC.

This clonotype has a count of ten or more. The J gene is TRBJ2-2, the V gene TRBV6-2 or TRBV6-3; TRBD2 matches at 9 bases. The trim removed 6 bases at V and 1 base at J, leaving 15 bases unmatched. The CDR3 is 19 amino acids. Germline V gives CDR1 MNHEY, CDR2 SVGEGT. This chain's CDR3 is CASSPIIGGGGLNTGELFF. The CDR3 coding sequence is TGTGCCAGCAGCCCGATTATCGGCGGGGGGGGGTTGAACACCGGGGAGCTGTTTTTT.

This clonotype was recorded many times. The chain recombines TRBV6-1 with TRBJ1-5, with D hard to call. In germline, CDR1 is MNHNS, CDR2 SASEGT. The CDR3 is 15 amino acids. The V end lost 1 base, the J end lost 3 bases, and 10 bases lay between the germline ends. CDR3 bases: TGTGCCAGCAGTGAAGGTGGAGGGCACAATCAGCCCCAGCATTTT. Its protein product is CASSEGGGHNQPQHF.

This clonotype has a count of ten or more. The J gene is TRBJ1-1, the V gene TRBV2; possible D gene TRBD1, 6 bases. Trimming shortened V by 10 bases and J by 1 base, and 13 bases separated the two germline ends. The CDR3 is made up of 13 amino acids. Germline V gene sequence: CDR1 SNHLY, CDR2 FYNNEI. This CDR3 is CATHREANTEAFF. DNA for the CDR3: TGTGCCACACACAGGGAAGCGAACACTGAAGCTTTCTTT.

The chain uses TRBV11-2 and TRBJ2-7; 12 bases match TRBD1. Per the germline V gene, CDR1 is SGHAT and CDR2 is FQNNGV. The trim removed 8 bases at V and 3 bases at J, leaving 11 bases unmatched. The CDR3 runs to 16 residues. Here the CDR3 DNA reads TGTGCCAGCTGCCGCGGGACAGGGGGCACATACTACGAGCAGTACTTC. This encodes CASCRGTGGTYYEQYF.

This clonotype was detected only a few times. The V and J genes are TRBV29-1 and TRBJ1-2, with 9 bases identical to TRBD1. Germline V gene sequence: CDR1 SQVTM, CDR2 ANQGSEA. The CDR3 is made up of 16 amino acids. V dropped 1 base and J dropped 5; count of bases not matched to a gene: 11. The CDR3 reads CSVEVGTGQDWYGYTF. The DNA of the CDR3 is TGCAGCGTTGAAGTTGGGACAGGGCAGGATTGGTATGGCTACACCTTC.

This clonotype was seen repeatedly, ten times or more. J is TRBJ2-7 and V is TRBV20-1, with TRBD1 matching 8 bases. Germline values: CDR1 DFQATT, CDR2 SNEGSKA (reference sequence). J gave up 5 bases and V 5 bases, and 11 bases lay outside the gene matches. CDR3 length: 14 amino acids. For the CDR3, the DNA is TGCAGTGCTCAAGAAAGACAGGGGCGCCACGAGCAGTACTTC. Amino acid sequence: CSAQERQGRHEQYF.

This clonotype occurred many times. The chain employs TRBV4-1 and TRBJ1-3; D unclear. Between the trimmed V and J ends, which lost 0 bases and 0 bases, there was a span of 9 bases. The V gene's germline CDR1 is MGHRA and CDR2 YSYEKL. The CDR3 runs to 16 residues. CDR3: CASSQEGSASGNTIYF. The CDR3 coding sequence is TGCGCCAGCAGCCAAGAGGGCAGCGCCTCTGGAAACACCATATATTTT.

At least ten counts were recorded for this clonotype. The chain is built from TRBV28 and TRBJ1-5, with D tentatively TRBD1 (5 bases). This CDR3 spans 17 amino acids. CDR1 and CDR2 (germline): MDHEN, SYDVKM. V shed 5 bases and J shed 4 bases, with 21 bases lying between them. CDR3 sequence: CASSRTRVRRPNQPQHF. The CDR3 DNA reads as TGTGCCAGCAGTCGGACCAGGGTTCGCCGTCCAAATCAGCCCCAGCATTTT. Based on the CDR3 plus reference TRBV28 and TRBJ1-5, the full variable domain is DVKVTQSSRYLVKRTGEKVFLECVQDMDHENMFWYRQDPGLGLRLIYFSYDVKMKEKGDIPEGYSVSREKKERFSLILESASTNQTSMYLCASSRTRVRRPNQPQHFGDGTRLSIL.

This chain joins TRBV10-3 and TRBJ2-2; D gene uncertain. Trimming stripped 7 bases from V and 6 bases from J, with 6 bases between. Germline V gene lookup returns CDR1 ENHRY and CDR2 SYGVKD. There are 11 residues in the CDR3. CDR3 in DNA: TGTGCCATCAAAACGCCCGGGGAGCTGTTTTTT. This gives the protein CAIKTPGELFF.

This clonotype showed up many times. This rearrangement joins TRBV20-1 to TRBJ2-7; unclear D gene. The V end was cut by 6 bases, the J end by 2 bases, with 14 bases between. The CDR3 sequence is 13 residues long. The V gene's germline CDR1 is DFQATT and CDR2 SNEGSKA (reference sequence). CDR3 in DNA: TGCAGTGCCCCGGCCACCCTTCCCTACGAGCAGTACTTC. This encodes CSAPATLPYEQYF.

In its sample, this clonotype was seen many times. The gene calls are TRBV28 and TRBJ1-2; D perhaps matches TRBD1 (6 bases). This CDR3 spans 12 amino acids. Germline V lookup: CDR1 MDHEN, CDR2 SYDVKM. Trimming cost V 5 bases and J 8 bases, with 12 bases left between them. The DNA for the CDR3 is TGTGCCAGCAGTCCCGACAGGCTAGGCTACACCTTC. This sequence encodes CASSPDRLGYTF.

This clonotype appeared a few times. The junction departs from the called germline gene at one end, perhaps through a read error. The rearrangement joins TRBV9 to TRBJ2-5; perhaps TRBD2 as D (5 bases). The CDR3 spans 14 residues. Germline V gene lookup returns CDR1 SGDLS and CDR2 YYNGEE. In DNA form, the CDR3 reads TGTGCCAGCAGCGACCCCTATGAGGAGGAGACCCGGTACTTC. It specifies CASSDPYEEETRYF.

Many counts were recorded for this clonotype. The chain joins TRBV12-3 or TRBV12-4 to TRBJ2-5, with 10 bases aligning to TRBD1. The CDR3 loop spans 15 amino acids. With 4 bases clipped from V and 3 bases from J, the junction kept 5 bases outside the gene matches. The CDR3 DNA is TGTGCCAGCAGTTCGGGACAGGGGATGGAAGAGACCCAGTACTTC. Translation: CASSSGQGMEETQYF.